A single sample is the source of the 14 T cell receptor beta chains below, sequenced in a study of cytomegalovirus exposure and HLA in healthy donors (dated by TCRdb to the late 2010s). Library generation was performed with the immunoSEQ multiplex PCR assay. For the multiplex PCR, a mixture combining 60 forward primers for TCR Vbeta segments and 13 reverse primers for TCR Jbeta segments was used. The table comes from immuneACCESS by way of TCRdb, which keeps in-frame sequences with V and J called. Part of the clones is missing from these tables; in studies checked, under half for an unresolved V gene and the rest for unknown reasons. The table for this sample lists 90,000 to 120,000 clones; 65% to 90% of them were counted only once. Together, the top ten hold roughly 1.2% of the sample. The material sequenced was PBMCs. These receptor sequences come from a woman younger than 35 in good health and CMV-seronegative.

This chain uses TRBV28 with TRBJ2-3; D might be TRBD2 (5 bases). Germline V gives CDR1 MDHEN, CDR2 SYDVKM. The CDR3 sequence is 16 residues long. V was shortened by 7 bases and J by 1 base, with 18 bases between the two germline ends. The CDR3 coding sequence is TGTGCCAGCACCCCCACTCGGAGCGGTGGCACAGATACGCAGTATTTT. This sequence encodes CASTPTRSGGTDTQYF.

This chain uses TRBV11-2 with TRBJ2-3; the match to TRBD2 covers 12 bases. This CDR3 region has 16 residues. In germline, CDR1 is SGHAT, CDR2 FQNNGV. Unmatched junction bases numbered 3, after V lost 4 bases and J lost 1 base. The CDR3 protein is CASSSRLAGGTDTQYF. The CDR3 DNA is TGTGCCAGCAGCTCCCGACTAGCGGGGGGCACAGATACGCAGTATTTT.

The chain is built from TRBV4-1 and TRBJ2-1, with 10 positions matching TRBD2. Trimming took 1 base from V and 7 from J; bases not matched to a gene: 10. The CDR3 length is 17 residues. CDR1 MGHRA and CDR2 YSYEKL come from the germline V gene. The CDR3 sequence is CASSQGLASGGSNEQFF. CDR3 in DNA: TGCGCCAGCAGCCAAGGGCTCGCTAGCGGGGGCTCAAATGAGCAGTTCTTC.

V usage is TRBV7-9 and J usage is TRBJ2-7, with 7 bases identical to TRBD2. Trimming removed 5 bases from V and 2 bases from J; junction bases left unmatched: 9. CDR1 is SEHNR, CDR2 FQNEAQ, per germline (reference sequence). The CDR3 is 15 amino acids. The DNA of the CDR3 is TGTGCCAGCAGCCCGCGGGACTATACCACCTACGAGCAGTACTTC. Translated: CASSPRDYTTYEQYF.

The chain has TRBV7-9 and TRBJ2-1; 8 nucleotides agree with TRBD2. The J segment lost 7 bases and the V segment lost 3 bases, leaving 2 bases of the junction unmatched. Germline V gene data show CDR1 as SEHNR and CDR2 as FQNEAQ (reference sequence). The CDR3 sequence is 13 residues long. The CDR3 reads CASSFGGRNEQFF. CDR3 coding DNA: TGTGCCAGCAGCTTCGGCGGGAGGAATGAGCAGTTCTTC.

V gene TRBV2 combines with J gene TRBJ2-5; 11 nucleotides align to TRBD1. The J call may be in error: the DNA end matches TRBJ2-7 better. This CDR3 is built from 14 residues. CDR1 is SNHLY, CDR2 FYNNEI, per germline. CDR3 amino acids: CASSKGQGVYEQYF. The CDR3 nucleotides read TGTGCCAGCAGTAAGGGACAGGGGGTGTACGAGCAGTACTTC.

The chain links TRBV30 to TRBJ2-6, with D perhaps TRBD2 (6 bases). The CDR3 length is 14 residues. Trimming pared 6 bases from V and 12 bases from J, leaving 21 bases between. Germline values: CDR1 GTSNPN, CDR2 SVGIG (reference sequence). This CDR3 reads CACPILAPQGVLTF. For the CDR3, the DNA is TGTGCCTGTCCAATACTAGCACCCCAAGGCGTCCTGACTTTC. The complete variable domain, with remaining parts taken from reference TRBV30 and TRBJ2-6, reads SQTIHQWPATLVQPVGSPLSLECTVEGTSNPNLYWYRQAAGRGLQLLFYSVGIGQISSEVPQNLSASRPQDRQFILSSKKLLLSDSGFYLCACPILAPQGVLTFGAGSRLTVL.

Remarks on this clone: One end of the junction varies from germline; a read error may be responsible. This chain uses TRBV7-2 with TRBJ2-3; 8 nucleotides agree with TRBD2. The germline gives CDR1 SGHTA, CDR2 FQGNSA. The CDR3 spans 18 residues. The CDR3 loop is CASSLAPGLASSTDTQYF. In DNA form, the CDR3 reads TGTGCCAGCAGCCTAGCCCCCGGACTAGCCTCTAGCACAGATACGCAGTATTTT.

This clone has just a few counts. V and J are TRBV4-3 and TRBJ2-4; 10 nucleotides match TRBD1. V was clipped by 1 base and J by 6 bases; unmatched bases: 6. The length of the CDR3 is 16 residues. Per the germline V gene, CDR1 is LGHNA and CDR2 is YSLEER. CDR3 sequence: CASSQGMDRGVNIQYF. DNA of the CDR3: TGCGCCAGCAGCCAAGGCATGGACAGGGGGGTAAACATTCAGTACTTC.

The gene calls are TRBV27 and TRBJ2-6; 9 nucleotides agree with TRBD1. The CDR3 spans 18 residues. V dropped 4 bases and J dropped 4; count of bases not matched to a gene: 11. The germline CDR1 and CDR2 sequences are MNHEY and SMNVEV (reference sequence). CDR3 loop: CASSSLRDRESGANVLTF. CDR3 nucleotides: TGTGCCAGCAGTTCACTCCGGGACAGGGAATCCGGGGCCAACGTCCTGACTTTC.

This clone has only a few counts. V usage is TRBV19 and J usage is TRBJ2-3; no clear D gene. This CDR3 spans 15 amino acids. Germline CDR1 reads LNHDA; CDR2 reads SQIVND (reference sequence). V shed 5 bases and J shed 0 bases, with 12 bases lying between them. The DNA of the CDR3 is TGTGCCAGTAGTGCTTGGCACAGAAGCACAGATACGCAGTATTTT. Encoded protein: CASSAWHRSTDTQYF. Using reference TRBV19 and TRBJ2-3 for the parts outside the CDR3, the full variable domain is DGGITQSPKYLFRKEGQNVTLSCEQNLNHDAMYWYRQDPGQGLRLIYYSQIVNDFQKGDIAEGYSVSREKKESFPLTVTSAQKNPTAFYLCASSAWHRSTDTQYFGPGTRLTVL.

J is TRBJ2-7 and V is TRBV7-8; D is perhaps TRBD2 (5 bases). V was clipped by 5 bases and J by 4 bases, with 15 bases between them. The CDR3 length is 14 residues. Germline CDR1 and CDR2: SGHVS and FQNEAQ. This chain's CDR3 is CASSPWISVYEQYF. CDR3 nucleotides: TGTGCCAGCAGCCCCTGGATTAGCGTTTACGAGCAGTACTTC.

The gene calls are TRBV7-9 and TRBJ1-1; the D gene is possibly TRBD1 (6 bases). In germline, CDR1 is SEHNR, CDR2 FQNEAQ (reference sequence). CDR3 size: 14 residues. Trimming stripped 4 bases from V and 4 bases from J, with 13 bases between. The chain's CDR3 is CASSSPAGATEAFF. In DNA form, the CDR3 reads TGTGCCAGCAGCTCCCCCGCGGGGGCCACTGAAGCTTTCTTT.

This chain connects TRBV5-1 to TRBJ1-3, with 7 bases identical to TRBD1. CDR1 and CDR2 from the germline V gene are SGHRS and YFSETQ. The CDR3 is 16 amino acids. V was clipped by 3 bases and J by 2 bases; unmatched bases: 8. For the CDR3, the DNA is TGCGCCAGCAGCTGGGGGGTGACAGGGACTGGAAACACCATATATTTT. Protein sequence: CASSWGVTGTGNTIYF. Combining the CDR3 with reference TRBV5-1 and TRBJ1-3 gives the whole variable domain KAGVTQTPRYLIKTRGQQVTLSCSPISGHRSVSWYQQTPGQGLQFLFEYFSETQRNKGNFPGRFSGRQFSNSRSEMNVSTLELGDSALYLCASSWGVTGTGNTIYFGEGSWLTVV.